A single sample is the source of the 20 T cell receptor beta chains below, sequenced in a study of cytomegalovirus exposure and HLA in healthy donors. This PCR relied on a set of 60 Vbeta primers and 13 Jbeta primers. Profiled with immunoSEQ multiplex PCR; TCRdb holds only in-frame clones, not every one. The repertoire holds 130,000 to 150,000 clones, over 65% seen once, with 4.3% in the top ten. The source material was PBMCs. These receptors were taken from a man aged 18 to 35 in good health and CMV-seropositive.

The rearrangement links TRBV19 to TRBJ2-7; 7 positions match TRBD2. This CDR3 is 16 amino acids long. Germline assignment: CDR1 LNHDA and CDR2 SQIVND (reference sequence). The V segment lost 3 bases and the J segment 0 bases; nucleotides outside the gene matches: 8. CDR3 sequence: CASSIGWEGTSYEQYF. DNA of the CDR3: TGTGCCAGTAGTATTGGATGGGAGGGGACCTCCTACGAGCAGTACTTC.

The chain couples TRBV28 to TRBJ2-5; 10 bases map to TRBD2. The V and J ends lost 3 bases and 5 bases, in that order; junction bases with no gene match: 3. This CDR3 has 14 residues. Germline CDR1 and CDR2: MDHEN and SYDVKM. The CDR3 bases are TGTGCCAGCAGTTTTAGCGGGGGGCGGGAGACCCAGTACTTC. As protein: CASSFSGGRETQYF.

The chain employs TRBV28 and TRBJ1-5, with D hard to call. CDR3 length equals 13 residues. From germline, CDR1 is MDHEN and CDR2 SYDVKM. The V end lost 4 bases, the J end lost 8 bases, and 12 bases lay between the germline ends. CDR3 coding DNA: TGTGCCAGCAGTTCGGAGGGTTGGGAGCCCCAGCATTTT. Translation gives CASSSEGWEPQHF. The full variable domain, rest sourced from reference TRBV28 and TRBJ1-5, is DVKVTQSSRYLVKRTGEKVFLECVQDMDHENMFWYRQDPGLGLRLIYFSYDVKMKEKGDIPEGYSVSREKKERFSLILESASTNQTSMYLCASSSEGWEPQHFGDGTRLSIL.

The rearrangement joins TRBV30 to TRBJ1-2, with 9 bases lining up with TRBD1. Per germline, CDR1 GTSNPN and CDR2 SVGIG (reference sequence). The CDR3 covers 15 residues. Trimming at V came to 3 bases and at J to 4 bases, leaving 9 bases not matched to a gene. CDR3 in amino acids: CAWRRGQGGSYGYTF. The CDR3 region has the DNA TGTGCCTGGAGGAGGGGACAGGGCGGTAGCTATGGCTACACCTTC. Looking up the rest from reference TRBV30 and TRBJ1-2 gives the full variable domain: SQTIHQWPATLVQPVGSPLSLECTVEGTSNPNLYWYRQAAGRGLQLLFYSVGIGQISSEVPQNLSASRPQDRQFILSSKKLLLSDSGFYLCAWRRGQGGSYGYTFGSGTRLTVV.

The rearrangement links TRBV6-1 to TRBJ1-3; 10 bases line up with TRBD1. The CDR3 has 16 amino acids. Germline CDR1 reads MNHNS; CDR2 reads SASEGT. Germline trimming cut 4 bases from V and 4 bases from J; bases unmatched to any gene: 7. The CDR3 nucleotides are TGTGCCAGCAGTGGGGGACAGGGGACTTCAGGAAACACCATATATTTT. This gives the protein CASSGGQGTSGNTIYF.

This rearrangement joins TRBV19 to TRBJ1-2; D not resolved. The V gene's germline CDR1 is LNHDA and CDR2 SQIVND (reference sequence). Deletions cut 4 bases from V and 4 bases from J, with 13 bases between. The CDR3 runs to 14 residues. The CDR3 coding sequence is TGTGCCAGTAGTAAATACGGACTCTCCTATGGCTACACCTTC. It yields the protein CASSKYGLSYGYTF.

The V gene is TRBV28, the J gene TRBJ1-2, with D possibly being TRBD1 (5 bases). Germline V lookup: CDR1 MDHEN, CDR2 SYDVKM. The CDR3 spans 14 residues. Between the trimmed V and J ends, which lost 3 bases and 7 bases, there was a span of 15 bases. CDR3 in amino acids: CASSFIGTGVGYTF. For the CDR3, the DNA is TGTGCCAGCAGTTTTATAGGGACGGGAGTTGGCTACACCTTC.

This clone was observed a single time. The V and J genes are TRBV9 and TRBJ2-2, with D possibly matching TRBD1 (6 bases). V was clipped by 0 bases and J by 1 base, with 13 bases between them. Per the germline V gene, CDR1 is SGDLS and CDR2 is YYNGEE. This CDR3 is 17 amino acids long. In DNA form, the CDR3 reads TGTGCCAGCAGCGTAGCTTTGATAGGGGGGAACACCGGGGAGCTGTTTTTT. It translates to CASSVALIGGNTGELFF.

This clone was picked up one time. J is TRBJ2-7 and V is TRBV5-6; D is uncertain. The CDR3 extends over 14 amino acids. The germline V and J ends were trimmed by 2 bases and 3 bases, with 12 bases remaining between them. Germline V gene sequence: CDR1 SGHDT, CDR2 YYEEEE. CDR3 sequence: CASSLTPGFYEQYF. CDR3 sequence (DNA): TGTGCCAGCAGCTTAACCCCAGGCTTCTACGAGCAGTACTTC.

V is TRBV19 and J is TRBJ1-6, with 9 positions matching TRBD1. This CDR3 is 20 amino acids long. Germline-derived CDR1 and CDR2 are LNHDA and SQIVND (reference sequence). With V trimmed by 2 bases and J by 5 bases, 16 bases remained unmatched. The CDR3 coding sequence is TGTGCCAGTAGTATAATTGGGACAGGGCTTCGAAGGATGGATAATTCACCCCTCCACTTT. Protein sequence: CASSIIGTGLRRMDNSPLHF.

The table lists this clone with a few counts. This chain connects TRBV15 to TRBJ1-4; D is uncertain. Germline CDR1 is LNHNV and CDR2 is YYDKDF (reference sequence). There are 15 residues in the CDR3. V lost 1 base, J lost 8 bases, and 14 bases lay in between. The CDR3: CATSRGEFGGEKLFF. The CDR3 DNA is TGTGCCACCAGCAGAGGTGAATTCGGAGGCGAAAAACTGTTTTTT.

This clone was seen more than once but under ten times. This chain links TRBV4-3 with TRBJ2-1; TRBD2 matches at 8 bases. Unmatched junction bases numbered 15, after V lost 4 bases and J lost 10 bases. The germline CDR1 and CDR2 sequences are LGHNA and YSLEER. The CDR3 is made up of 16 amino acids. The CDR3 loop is CASSLGGTRVLGEQFF. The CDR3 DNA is TGCGCCAGCAGCCTAGGCGGGACTAGAGTATTGGGAGAGCAGTTCTTC.

The CDR3: CASSLGAGGTQPQHF. The CDR3 DNA sequence: TGTGCCAGCAGCTTGGGTGCAGGGGGCACTCAGCCCCAGCATTTT. This sequence joins TRBV7-2 and TRBJ1-5; TRBD1 matches 8 bases. Germline lookup yields CDR1 SGHTA and CDR2 FQGNSA. This CDR3 has 15 amino acids. V lost 3 bases and J lost 6; bases outside the gene matches: 7.

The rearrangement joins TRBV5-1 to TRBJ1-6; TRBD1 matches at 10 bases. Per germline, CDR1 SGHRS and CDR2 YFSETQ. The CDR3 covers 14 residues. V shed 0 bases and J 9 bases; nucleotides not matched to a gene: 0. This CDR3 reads CASSLGQGASPLHF. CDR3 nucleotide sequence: TGCGCCAGCAGCTTGGGACAGGGGGCTTCACCCCTCCACTTT.

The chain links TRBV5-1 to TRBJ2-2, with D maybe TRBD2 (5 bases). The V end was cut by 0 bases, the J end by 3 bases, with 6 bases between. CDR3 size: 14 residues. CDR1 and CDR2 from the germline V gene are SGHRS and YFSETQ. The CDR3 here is CASSLGGHTGELFF. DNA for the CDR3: TGCGCCAGCAGCTTGGGAGGGCACACCGGGGAGCTGTTTTTT.

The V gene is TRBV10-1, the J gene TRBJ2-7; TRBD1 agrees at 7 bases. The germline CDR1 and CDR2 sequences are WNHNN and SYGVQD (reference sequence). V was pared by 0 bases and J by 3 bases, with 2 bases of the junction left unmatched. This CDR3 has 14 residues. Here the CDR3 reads CASSESGQYYEQYF. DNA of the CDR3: TGCGCCAGCAGTGAGTCGGGACAGTACTACGAGCAGTACTTC.

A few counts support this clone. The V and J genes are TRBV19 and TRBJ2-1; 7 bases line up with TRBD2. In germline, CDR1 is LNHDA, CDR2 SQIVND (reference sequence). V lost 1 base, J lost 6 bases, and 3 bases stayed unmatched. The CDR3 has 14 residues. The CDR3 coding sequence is TGTGCCAGTAGTATAGCTCCTAGCGGCAATGAGCAGTTCTTC. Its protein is CASSIAPSGNEQFF.

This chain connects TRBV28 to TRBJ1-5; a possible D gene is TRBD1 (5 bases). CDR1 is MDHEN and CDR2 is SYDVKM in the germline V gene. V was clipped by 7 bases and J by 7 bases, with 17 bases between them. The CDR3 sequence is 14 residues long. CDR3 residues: CASKGAAGQQPQHF. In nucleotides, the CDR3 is TGTGCCAGCAAAGGGGCAGCGGGGCAACAGCCCCAGCATTTT.

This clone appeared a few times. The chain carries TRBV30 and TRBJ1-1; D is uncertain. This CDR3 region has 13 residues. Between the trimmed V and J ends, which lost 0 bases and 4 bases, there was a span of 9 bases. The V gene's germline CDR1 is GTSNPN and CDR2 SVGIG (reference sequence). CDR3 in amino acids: CAWSVLSGTEAFF. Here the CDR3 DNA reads TGTGCCTGGAGTGTGTTGTCAGGCACTGAAGCTTTCTTT.

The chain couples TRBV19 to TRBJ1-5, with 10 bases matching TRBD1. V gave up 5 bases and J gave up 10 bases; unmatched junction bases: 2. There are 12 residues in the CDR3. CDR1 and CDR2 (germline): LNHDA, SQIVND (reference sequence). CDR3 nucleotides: TGTGCCAGTAGTCTGACAGGGGGCCCCCAGCATTTT. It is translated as CASSLTGGPQHF.